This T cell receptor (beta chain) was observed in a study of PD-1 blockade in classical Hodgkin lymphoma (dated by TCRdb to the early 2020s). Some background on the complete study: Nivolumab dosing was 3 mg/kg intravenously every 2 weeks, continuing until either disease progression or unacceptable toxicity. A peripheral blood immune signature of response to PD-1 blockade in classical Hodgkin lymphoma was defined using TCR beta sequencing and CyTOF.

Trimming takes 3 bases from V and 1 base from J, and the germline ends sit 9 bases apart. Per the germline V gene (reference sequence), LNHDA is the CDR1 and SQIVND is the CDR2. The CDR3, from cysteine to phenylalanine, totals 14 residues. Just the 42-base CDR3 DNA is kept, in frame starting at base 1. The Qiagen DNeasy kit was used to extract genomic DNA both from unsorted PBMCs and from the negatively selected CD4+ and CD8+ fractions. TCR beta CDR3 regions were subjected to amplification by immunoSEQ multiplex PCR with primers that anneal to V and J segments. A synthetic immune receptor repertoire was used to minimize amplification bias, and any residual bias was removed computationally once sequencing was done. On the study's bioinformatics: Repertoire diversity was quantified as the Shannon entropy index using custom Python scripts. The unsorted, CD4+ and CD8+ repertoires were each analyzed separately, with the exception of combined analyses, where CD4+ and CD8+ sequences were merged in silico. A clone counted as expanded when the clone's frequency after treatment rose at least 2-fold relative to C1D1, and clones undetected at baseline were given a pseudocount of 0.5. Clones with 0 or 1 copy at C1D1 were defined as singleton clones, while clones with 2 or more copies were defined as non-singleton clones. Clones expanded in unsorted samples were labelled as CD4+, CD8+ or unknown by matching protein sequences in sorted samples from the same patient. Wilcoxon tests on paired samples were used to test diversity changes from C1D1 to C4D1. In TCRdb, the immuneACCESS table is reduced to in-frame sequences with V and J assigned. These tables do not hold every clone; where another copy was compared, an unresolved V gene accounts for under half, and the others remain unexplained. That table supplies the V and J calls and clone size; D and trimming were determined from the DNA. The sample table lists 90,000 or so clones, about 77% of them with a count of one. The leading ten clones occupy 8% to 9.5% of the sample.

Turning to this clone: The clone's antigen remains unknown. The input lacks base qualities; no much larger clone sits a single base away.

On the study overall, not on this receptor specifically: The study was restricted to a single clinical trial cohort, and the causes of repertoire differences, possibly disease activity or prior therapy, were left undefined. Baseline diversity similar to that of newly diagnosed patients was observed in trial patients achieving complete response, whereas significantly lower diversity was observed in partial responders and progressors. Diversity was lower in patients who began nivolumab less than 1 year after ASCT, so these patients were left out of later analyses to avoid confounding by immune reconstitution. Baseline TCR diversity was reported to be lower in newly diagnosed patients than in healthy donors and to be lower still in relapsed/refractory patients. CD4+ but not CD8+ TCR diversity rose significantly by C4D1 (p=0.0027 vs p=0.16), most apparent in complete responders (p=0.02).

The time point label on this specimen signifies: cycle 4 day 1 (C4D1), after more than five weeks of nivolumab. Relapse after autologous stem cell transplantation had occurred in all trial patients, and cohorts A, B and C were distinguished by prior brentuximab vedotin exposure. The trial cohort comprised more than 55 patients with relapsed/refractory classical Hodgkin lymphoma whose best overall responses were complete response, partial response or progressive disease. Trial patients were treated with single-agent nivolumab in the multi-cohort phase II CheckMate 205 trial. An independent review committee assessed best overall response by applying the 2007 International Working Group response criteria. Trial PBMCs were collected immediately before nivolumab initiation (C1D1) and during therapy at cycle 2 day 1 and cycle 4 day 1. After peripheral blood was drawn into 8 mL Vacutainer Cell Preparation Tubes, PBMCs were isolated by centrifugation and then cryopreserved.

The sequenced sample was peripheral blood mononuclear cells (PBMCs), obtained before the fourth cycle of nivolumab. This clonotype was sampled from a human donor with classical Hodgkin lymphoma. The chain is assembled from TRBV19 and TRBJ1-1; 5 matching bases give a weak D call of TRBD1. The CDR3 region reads CASSITGQNTEAFF. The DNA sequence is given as TGTGCCAGTAGTATTACGGGGCAGAACACTGAAGCTTTCTTT.